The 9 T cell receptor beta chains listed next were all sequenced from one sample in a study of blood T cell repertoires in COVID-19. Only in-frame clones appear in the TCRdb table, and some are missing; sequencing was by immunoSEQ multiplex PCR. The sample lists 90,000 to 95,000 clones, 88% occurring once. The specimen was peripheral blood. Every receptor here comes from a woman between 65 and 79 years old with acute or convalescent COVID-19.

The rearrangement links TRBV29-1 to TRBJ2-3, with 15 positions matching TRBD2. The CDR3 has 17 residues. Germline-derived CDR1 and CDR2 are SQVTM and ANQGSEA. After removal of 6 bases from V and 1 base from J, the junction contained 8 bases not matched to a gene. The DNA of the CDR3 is TGCAGCGTAGACACCGGACTAGCGGGGGGGCGCACAGATACGCAGTATTTT. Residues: CSVDTGLAGGRTDTQYF.

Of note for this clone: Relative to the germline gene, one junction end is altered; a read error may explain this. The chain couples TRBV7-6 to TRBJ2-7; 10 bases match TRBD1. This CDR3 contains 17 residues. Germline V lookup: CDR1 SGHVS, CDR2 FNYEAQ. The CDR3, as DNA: TGTGCCAGCAGCTTAGGCGTCGGGACAGGGGACTCCCACGAGCAGTACTTC. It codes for CASSLGVGTGDSHEQYF.

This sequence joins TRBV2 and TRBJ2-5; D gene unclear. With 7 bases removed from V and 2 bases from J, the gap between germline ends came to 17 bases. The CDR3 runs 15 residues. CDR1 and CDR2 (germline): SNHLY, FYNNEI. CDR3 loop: CASNNPQAVQETQYF. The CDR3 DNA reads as TGTGCCAGCAATAATCCTCAGGCAGTTCAAGAGACCCAGTACTTC.

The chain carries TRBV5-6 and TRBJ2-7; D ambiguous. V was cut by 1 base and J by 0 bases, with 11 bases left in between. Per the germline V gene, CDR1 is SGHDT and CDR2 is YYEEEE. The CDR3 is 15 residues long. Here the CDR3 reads CASSLLARGSYEQYF. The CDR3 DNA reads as TGTGCCAGCAGCTTGCTGGCTAGAGGCTCCTACGAGCAGTACTTC.

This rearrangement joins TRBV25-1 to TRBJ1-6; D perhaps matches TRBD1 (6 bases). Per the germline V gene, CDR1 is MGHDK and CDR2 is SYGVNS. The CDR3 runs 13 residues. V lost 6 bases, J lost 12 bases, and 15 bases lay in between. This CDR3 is CASSRDIGVPLHF. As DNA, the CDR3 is TGTGCCAGCAGCCGGGACATAGGAGTACCCCTCCACTTT.

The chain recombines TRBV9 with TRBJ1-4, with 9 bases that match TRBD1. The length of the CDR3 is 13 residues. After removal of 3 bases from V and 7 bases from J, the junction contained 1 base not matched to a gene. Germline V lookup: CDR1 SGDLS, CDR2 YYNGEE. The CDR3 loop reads CASSAGQGEKLFF. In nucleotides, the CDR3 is TGTGCCAGCAGCGCGGGACAGGGTGAAAAACTGTTTTTT.

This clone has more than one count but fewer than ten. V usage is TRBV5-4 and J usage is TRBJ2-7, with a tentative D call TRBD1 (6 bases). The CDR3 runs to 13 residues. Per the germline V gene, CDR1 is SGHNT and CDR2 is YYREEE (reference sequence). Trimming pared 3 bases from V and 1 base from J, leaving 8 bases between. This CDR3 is CASSSGQSYEQYF. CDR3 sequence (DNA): TGTGCCAGCAGCTCCGGACAGTCCTACGAGCAGTACTTC.

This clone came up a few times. DNA for the CDR3: TGCAGCGTTGGGACAGTCGATACGAACACTGAAGCTTTCTTT. Its translation is CSVGTVDTNTEAFF. The rearrangement links TRBV29-1 to TRBJ1-1, with D perhaps TRBD1 (6 bases). Germline lookup yields CDR1 SQVTM and CDR2 ANQGSEA. CDR3 length: 14 residues. The V gene lost 4 bases and the J gene lost 1 base, with 13 bases spanning the gap.

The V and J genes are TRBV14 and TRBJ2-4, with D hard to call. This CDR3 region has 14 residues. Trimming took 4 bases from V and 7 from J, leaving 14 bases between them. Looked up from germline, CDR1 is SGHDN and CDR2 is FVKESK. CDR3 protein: CASSPIGVLNIQYF. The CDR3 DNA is TGTGCCAGCAGCCCTATAGGAGTTTTGAACATTCAGTACTTC.